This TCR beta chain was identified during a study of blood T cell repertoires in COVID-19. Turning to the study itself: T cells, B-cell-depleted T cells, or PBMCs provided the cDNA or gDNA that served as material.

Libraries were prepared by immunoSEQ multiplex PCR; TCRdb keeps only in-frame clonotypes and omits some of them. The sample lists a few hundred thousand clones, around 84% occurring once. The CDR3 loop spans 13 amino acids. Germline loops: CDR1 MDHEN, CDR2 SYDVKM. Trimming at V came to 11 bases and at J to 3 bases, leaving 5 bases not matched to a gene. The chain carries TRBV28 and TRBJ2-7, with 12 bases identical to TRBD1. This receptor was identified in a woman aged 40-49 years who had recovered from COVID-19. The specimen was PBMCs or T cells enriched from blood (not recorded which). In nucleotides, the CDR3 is TGTGCCGGCGGGACAGGGGGCATCTACGAGCAGTACTTC. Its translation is CAGGTGGIYEQYF.